The present T cell receptor beta chain was sequenced within a study of liver allograft versus peripheral blood T cells. In the study overall: Recipients' peripheral blood T cell receptor repertoires were compared with those in transplanted livers.

TCRdb re-called the reads with MiXCR, one entry per CDR3 protein. The table shows about 10,000 distinct CDR3 sequences, with 19% occurring only once. The CDR3 contains 14 residues. V shed 5 bases and J 2 bases; nucleotides not matched to a gene: 3. Per germline, CDR1 DFQATT and CDR2 SNEGSKA (reference sequence). Study conclusions and caveats: Within liver allografts, T cell receptor repertoires were reportedly different from those in peripheral blood.

About this clonotype: Its antigen is unidentified.

The V and J genes are TRBV20-1 and TRBJ2-1, with 10 bases that match TRBD2. This receptor was identified in a human patient who had a liver transplant. Some T cells may arise from the graft donor. The CDR3 loop is CSALSGGPYNEQFF. In nucleotides, the CDR3 is TGCAGTGCTCTTAGCGGGGGGCCCTACAATGAGCAGTTCTTC.